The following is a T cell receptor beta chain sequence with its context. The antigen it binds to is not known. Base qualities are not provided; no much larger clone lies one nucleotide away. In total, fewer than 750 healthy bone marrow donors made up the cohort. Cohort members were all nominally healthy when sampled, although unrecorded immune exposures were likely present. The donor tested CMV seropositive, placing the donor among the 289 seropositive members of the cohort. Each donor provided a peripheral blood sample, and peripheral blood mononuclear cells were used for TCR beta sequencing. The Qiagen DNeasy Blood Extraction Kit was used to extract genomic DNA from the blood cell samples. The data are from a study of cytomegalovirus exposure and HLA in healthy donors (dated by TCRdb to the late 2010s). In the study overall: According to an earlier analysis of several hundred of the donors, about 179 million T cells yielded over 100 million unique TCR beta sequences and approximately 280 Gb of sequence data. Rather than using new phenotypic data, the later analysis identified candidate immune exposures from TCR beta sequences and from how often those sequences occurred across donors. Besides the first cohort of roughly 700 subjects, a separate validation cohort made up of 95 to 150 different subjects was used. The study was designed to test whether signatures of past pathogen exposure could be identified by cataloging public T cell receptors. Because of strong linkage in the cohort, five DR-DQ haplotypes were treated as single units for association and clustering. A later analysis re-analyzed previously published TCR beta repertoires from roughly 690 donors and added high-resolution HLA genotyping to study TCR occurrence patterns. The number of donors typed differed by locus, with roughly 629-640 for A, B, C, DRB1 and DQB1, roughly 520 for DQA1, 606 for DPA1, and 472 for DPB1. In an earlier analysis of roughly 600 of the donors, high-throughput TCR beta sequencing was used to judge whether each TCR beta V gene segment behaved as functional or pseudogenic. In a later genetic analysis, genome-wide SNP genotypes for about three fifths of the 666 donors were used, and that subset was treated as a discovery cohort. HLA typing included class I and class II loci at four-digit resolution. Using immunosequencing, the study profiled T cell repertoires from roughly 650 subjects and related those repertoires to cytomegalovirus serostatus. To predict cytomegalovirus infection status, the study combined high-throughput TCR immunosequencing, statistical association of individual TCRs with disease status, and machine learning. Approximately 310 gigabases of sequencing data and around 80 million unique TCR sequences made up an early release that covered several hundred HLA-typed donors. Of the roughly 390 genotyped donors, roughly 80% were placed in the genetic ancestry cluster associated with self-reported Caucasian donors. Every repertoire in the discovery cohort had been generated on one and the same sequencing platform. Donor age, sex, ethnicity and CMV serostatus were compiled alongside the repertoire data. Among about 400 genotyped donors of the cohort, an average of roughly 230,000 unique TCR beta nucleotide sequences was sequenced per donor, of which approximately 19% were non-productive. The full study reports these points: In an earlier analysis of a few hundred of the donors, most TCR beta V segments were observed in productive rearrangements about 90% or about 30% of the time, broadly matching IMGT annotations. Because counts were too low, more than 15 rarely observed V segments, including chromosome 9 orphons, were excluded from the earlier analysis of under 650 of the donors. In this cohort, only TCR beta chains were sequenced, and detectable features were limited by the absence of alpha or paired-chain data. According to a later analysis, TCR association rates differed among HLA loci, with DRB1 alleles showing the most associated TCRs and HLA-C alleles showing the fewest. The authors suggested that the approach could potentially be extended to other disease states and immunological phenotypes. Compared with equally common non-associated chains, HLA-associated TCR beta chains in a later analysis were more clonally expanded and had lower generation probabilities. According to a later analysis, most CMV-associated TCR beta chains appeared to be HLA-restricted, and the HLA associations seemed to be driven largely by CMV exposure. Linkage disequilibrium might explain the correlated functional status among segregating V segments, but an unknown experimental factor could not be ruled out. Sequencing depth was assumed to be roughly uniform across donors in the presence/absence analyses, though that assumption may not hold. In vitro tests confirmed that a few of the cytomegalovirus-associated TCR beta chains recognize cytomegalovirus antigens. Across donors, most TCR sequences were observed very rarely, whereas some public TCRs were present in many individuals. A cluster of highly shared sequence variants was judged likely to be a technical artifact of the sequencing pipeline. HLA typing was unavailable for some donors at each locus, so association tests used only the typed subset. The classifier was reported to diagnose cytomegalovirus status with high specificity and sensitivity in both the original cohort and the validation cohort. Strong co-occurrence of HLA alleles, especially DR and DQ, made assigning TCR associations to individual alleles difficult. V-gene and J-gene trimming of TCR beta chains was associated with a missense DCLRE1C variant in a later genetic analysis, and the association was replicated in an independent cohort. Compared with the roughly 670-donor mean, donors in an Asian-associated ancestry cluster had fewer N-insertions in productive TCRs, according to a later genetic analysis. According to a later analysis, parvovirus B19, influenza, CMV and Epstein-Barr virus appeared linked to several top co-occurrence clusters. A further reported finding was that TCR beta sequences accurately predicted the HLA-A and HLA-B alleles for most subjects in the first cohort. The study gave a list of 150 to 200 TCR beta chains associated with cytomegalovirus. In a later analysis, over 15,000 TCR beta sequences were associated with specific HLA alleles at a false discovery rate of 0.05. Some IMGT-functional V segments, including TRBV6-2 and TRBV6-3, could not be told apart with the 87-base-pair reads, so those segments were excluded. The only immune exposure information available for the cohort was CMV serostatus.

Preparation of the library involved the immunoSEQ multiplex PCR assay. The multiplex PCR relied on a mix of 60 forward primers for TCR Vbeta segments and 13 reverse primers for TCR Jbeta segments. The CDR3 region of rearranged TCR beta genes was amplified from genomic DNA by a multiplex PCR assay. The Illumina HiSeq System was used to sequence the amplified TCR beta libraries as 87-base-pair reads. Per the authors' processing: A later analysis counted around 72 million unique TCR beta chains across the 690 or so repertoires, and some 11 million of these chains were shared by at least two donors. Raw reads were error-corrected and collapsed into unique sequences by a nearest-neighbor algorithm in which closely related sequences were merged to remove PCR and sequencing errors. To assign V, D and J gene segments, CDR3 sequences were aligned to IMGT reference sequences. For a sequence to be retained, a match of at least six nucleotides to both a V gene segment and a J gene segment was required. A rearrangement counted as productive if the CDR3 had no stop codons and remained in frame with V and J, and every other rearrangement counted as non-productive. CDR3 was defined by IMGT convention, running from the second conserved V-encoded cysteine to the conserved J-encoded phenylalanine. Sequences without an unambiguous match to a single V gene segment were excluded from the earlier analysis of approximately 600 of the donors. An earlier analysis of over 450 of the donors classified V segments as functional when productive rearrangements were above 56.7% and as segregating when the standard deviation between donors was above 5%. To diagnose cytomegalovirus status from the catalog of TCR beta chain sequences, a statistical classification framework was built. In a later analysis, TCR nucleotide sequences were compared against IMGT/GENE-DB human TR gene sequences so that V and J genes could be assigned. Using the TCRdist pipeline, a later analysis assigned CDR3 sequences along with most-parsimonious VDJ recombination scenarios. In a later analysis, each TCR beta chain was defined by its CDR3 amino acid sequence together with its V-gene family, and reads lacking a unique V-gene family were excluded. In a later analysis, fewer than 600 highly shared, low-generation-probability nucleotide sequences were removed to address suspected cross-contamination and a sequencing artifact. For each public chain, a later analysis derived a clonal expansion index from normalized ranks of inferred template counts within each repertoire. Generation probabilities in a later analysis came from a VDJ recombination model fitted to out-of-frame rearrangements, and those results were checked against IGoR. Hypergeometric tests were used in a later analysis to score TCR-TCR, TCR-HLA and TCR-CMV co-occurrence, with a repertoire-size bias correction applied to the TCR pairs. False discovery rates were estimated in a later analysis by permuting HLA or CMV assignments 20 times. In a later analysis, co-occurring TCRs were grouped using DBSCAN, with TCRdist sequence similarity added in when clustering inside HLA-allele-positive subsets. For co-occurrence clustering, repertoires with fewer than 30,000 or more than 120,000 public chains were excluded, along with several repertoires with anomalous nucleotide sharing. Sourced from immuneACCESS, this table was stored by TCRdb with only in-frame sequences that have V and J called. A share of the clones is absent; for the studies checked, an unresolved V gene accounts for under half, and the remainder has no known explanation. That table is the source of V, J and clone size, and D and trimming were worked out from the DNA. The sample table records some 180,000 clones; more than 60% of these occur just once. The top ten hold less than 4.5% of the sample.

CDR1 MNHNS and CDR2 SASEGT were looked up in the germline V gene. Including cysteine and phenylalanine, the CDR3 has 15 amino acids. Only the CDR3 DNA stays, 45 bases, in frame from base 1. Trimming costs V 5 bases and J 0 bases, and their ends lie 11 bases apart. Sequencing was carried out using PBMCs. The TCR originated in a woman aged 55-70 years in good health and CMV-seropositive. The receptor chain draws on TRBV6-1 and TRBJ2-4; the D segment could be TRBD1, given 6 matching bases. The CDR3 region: CASSPGQIAKNIQYF. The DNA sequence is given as TGTGCCAGCAGTCCAGGACAGATAGCCAAAAACATTCAGTACTTC.